One and the same sample provided the 17 T cell receptor beta chains below, sequenced in a study of response to subunit inactivated influenza vaccine. Via MiXCR, TCRdb re-called the RT-PCR reads, giving one row per CDR3 protein. The sample contains fewer than 400,000 distinct CDR3 sequences, just over 20% of which appear only once. This material consisted of PBMCs from blood, taken less than 22 months after vaccination. All receptors derive from a man in his fifties or sixties who received an inactivated influenza vaccine.

This clonotype was recorded a few times. The J gene is TRBJ2-3, the V gene TRBV5-1, with D unresolved. Trimming pared 4 bases from V and 6 bases from J, leaving 18 bases between. Per germline, CDR1 SGHRS and CDR2 YFSETQ. CDR3 size: 15 residues. The chain's CDR3 is CASSPPWSDGDTQYF. The CDR3 coding sequence is TGCGCCAGCAGCCCCCCGTGGTCCGATGGTGATACGCAGTATTTT. The full variable domain, rest sourced from reference TRBV5-1 and TRBJ2-3, is KAGVTQTPRYLIKTRGQQVTLSCSPISGHRSVSWYQQTPGQGLQFLFEYFSETQRNKGNFPGRFSGRQFSNSRSEMNVSTLELGDSALYLCASSPPWSDGDTQYFGPGTRLTVL.

V is TRBV12-3 or TRBV12-4 and J is TRBJ1-6; D not resolved. CDR3 length: 16 amino acids. The V gene lost 2 bases and the J gene lost 0 bases, with 8 bases spanning the gap. The CDR3: CASSLYPPSYNSPLHF. DNA of the CDR3: TGTGCCAGCAGTTTATATCCACCCTCCTATAATTCACCCCTCCACTTT.

This rearrangement joins TRBV6-1 to TRBJ2-6, with unresolved D. V was clipped by 5 bases and J by 3 bases, with 5 bases between them. Germline V CDR1 and CDR2: MNHNS, SASEGT. The CDR3 totals 13 residues. Here the CDR3 DNA reads TGTGCCAGCAGTATAATTGGGGCCAACGTCCTGACTTTC. Its translation is CASSIIGANVLTF.

This clonotype was found a few times. V is TRBV4-2 and J is TRBJ2-1, with 8 bases identical to TRBD2. The CDR3 runs to 17 residues. The V and J ends lost 0 bases and 2 bases, in that order; junction bases with no gene match: 6. The germline V gene has CDR1 LGHNA and CDR2 YNFKEQ. The CDR3, as DNA: TGTGCCAGCAGCCAAGATCCCGGGAGGGCTCCCTACAATGAGCAGTTCTTC. The encoded protein is CASSQDPGRAPYNEQFF.

The chain couples TRBV5-5 to TRBJ2-2; D call uncertain. V lost 2 bases, J lost 0 bases, and 8 bases lay in between. This CDR3 contains 15 residues. Per germline, CDR1 SGHKS and CDR2 YYEKEE (reference sequence). This CDR3 reads CASSFGRANTGELFF. For the CDR3, the DNA is TGTGCCAGCAGCTTCGGACGGGCGAACACCGGGGAGCTGTTTTTT.

The chain joins TRBV7-9 to TRBJ1-5; D gene ambiguous. CDR1 and CDR2 (germline): SEHNR, FQNEAQ (reference sequence). Trimming pared 1 base from V and 1 base from J, leaving 5 bases between. The CDR3 contains 14 residues. In DNA form, the CDR3 reads TGTGCCAGCAGCTTAGATCAAAGCAATCAGCCCCAGCATTTT. This sequence encodes CASSLDQSNQPQHF.

The chain employs TRBV18 and TRBJ1-2, with D tentatively TRBD1 (6 bases). CDR1 is KGHSH and CDR2 is LQKENI in the germline V gene. The ends were cut back, 3 bases at V and 4 bases at J, with 9 bases in the middle. CDR3 length: 13 residues. CDR3 nucleotides: TGTGCCAGCTCACCTGGGGACATCTATGGCTACACCTTC. It specifies CASSPGDIYGYTF.

The chain recombines TRBV20-1 with TRBJ2-7, with D possibly being TRBD2 (6 bases). The CDR3 consists of 12 residues. Germline assignment: CDR1 DFQATT and CDR2 SNEGSKA (reference sequence). Trimming cost V 5 bases and J 3 bases, with 11 bases left between them. The CDR3 reads CSARWEVYEQYF. CDR3 bases: TGCAGTGCTCGGTGGGAGGTCTACGAGCAGTACTTC.

This clonotype was detected only a few times. The CDR3 region is CSARSGRRRQPQHF. DNA for the CDR3: TGCAGTGCTAGATCGGGCCGCCGCCGTCAGCCCCAGCATTTT. The chain carries TRBV20-1 and TRBJ1-5, with no clear D. The CDR3 covers 14 residues. Looked up from germline, CDR1 is DFQATT and CDR2 is SNEGSKA (reference sequence). V was cut by 2 bases and J by 6 bases, with 14 bases left in between.

In its sample, this clonotype was seen a few times. The rearrangement joins TRBV5-1 to TRBJ1-2; 8 bases align to TRBD1. This CDR3 is 15 amino acids long. V lost 0 bases to trimming and J lost 2 bases; unmatched junction nucleotides: 3. The germline gives CDR1 SGHRS, CDR2 YFSETQ. CDR3 amino acids: CASSLDRQGNYGYTF. The CDR3 DNA reads as TGCGCCAGCAGCTTGGATCGACAGGGGAACTATGGCTACACCTTC. Supplemented by reference TRBV5-1 and TRBJ1-2, the full variable domain reads KAGVTQTPRYLIKTRGQQVTLSCSPISGHRSVSWYQQTPGQGLQFLFEYFSETQRNKGNFPGRFSGRQFSNSRSEMNVSTLELGDSALYLCASSLDRQGNYGYTFGSGTRLTVV.

The rearrangement joins TRBV5-4 to TRBJ1-3; D unclear. The ends were cut back, 0 bases at V and 0 bases at J, with 7 bases in the middle. The CDR3 is made up of 15 amino acids. Germline lookup yields CDR1 SGHNT and CDR2 YYREEE (reference sequence). The CDR3 reads CASSLDPSSGNTIYF. DNA for the CDR3: TGTGCCAGCAGCTTGGACCCGAGCTCTGGAAACACCATATATTTT.

Regarding this clonotype: Since the CDR3 does not end with the conserved phenylalanine or tryptophan, this likely comes from a read error. The J gene is TRBJ2-5, the V gene TRBV10-3; D call uncertain. CDR1 is ENHRY and CDR2 is SYGVKD in the germline V gene. Trimming removed 1 base at V and 1 base at J, with 7 bases between. There are 14 residues in the CDR3. CDR3 protein: CAISEFAFQETQYS. DNA for the CDR3: TGTGCCATCAGTGAGTTCGCCTTCCAAGAGACCCAGTACTCC.

Here the CDR3 reads CASSPTGMETQYF. The CDR3 DNA reads as TGTGCCAGCAGCCCGACAGGGATGGAGACCCAGTACTTC. The chain recombines TRBV5-5 with TRBJ2-5; 7 nucleotides agree with TRBD1. This CDR3 is built from 13 residues. Germline assignment: CDR1 SGHKS and CDR2 YYEKEE (reference sequence). Trimming at V came to 4 bases and at J to 5 bases, leaving 5 bases not matched to a gene.

This clonotype was seen once. In nucleotides, the CDR3 is TGCAGTGCTATGGGGAGAATTGGCAAGACCCAGTACTTC. Translation gives CSAMGRIGKTQYF. The chain recombines TRBV20-1 with TRBJ2-5; possibly TRBD2 for D (5 bases). Germline V lookup: CDR1 DFQATT, CDR2 SNEGSKA (reference sequence). With 4 bases removed from V and 6 bases from J, the gap between germline ends came to 15 bases. The CDR3 covers 13 residues.

This clonotype was seen only a few times. The rearrangement uses TRBV5-6 and TRBJ1-1; D gene uncertain. Trimming took off 2 bases at V and 5 bases at J, with 10 bases between the two ends. This CDR3 has 13 residues. In germline, CDR1 is SGHDT, CDR2 YYEEEE. The CDR3 DNA sequence: TGTGCCAGCAGCTTCGACCTTGGGACTGAAGCTTTCTTT. Translated: CASSFDLGTEAFF.

This chain uses TRBV5-4 with TRBJ2-7; a weak D match, TRBD2 (6 bases). The CDR3 consists of 15 residues. CDR1 SGHNT and CDR2 YYREEE come from the germline V gene (reference sequence). Trimming shortened V by 3 bases and J by 0 bases, and 13 bases separated the two germline ends. The DNA for the CDR3 is TGTGCCAGCAGCTCCGGGACTGGGTTCTCCTACGAGCAGTACTTC. It yields the protein CASSSGTGFSYEQYF.

Many counts were recorded for this clonotype. This chain uses TRBV12-3 or TRBV12-4 with TRBJ1-2; D may be TRBD1 (6 bases). Trimming stripped 3 bases from V and 1 base from J, with 9 bases between. The CDR3 extends over 14 amino acids. CDR3 coding DNA: TGTGCCAGCAGTTTGGGCAGGGGTAACTATGGCTACACCTTC. Its protein product is CASSLGRGNYGYTF.